Listed below are T cell receptor beta chains from one sample, sequenced in a study of OX40 agonist ivuxolimab in advanced cancers. Some clones are missing from TCRdb's copy, which holds only in-frame ones; the method was immunoSEQ multiplex PCR. The sample lists more than 65,000 clones; about 93% were seen once. Source: CD4+ or CD8+ T cells sorted from blood, taken in a trial of the OX40 agonist ivuxolimab. These receptors originate from an adult with an advanced solid tumor such as melanoma, head and neck, liver or kidney cancer. CDR3s include the opening cysteine and the closing phenylalanine or tryptophan. The D gene is left open where the match is weak. Rows may omit the clone size; those that give it use once, few, many or a size class.

d_call clone_size j_call v_call cdr3_nt cdr3_aa
NA NA TRBJ1-4 TRBV11-2 TGTGCCAGCAGCTTAGAAAAGAGAGAACAGTGGATTAATGAAAAACTGTTTTTT CASSLEKREQWINEKLFF
NA NA TRBJ2-5 TRBV10-2 TGCGCCAGCAGTGAGTTTTCGACCGGGACACCCCAAGAGACCCAGTACTTC CASSEFSTGTPQETQYF
TRBD2 NA TRBJ2-7 TRBV7-8 TGTGCCAGCAGCCCCGGGACTAGCGGGGTCTACGAGCAGTACTTC CASSPGTSGVYEQYF
NA NA TRBJ2-3 TRBV9 TGTGCCAGCAGCCAGCCCATGGGCCAAAAGACCACAGATACGCAGTATTTT CASSQPMGQKTTDTQYF
NA NA TRBJ2-1 TRBV29-1 TGCAGCGTTGCCTCCGGGAATGAGCAGTTCTTC CSVASGNEQFF
NA NA TRBJ2-7 TRBV19 TGTGCCAGTAGTCCCTTCCAAGGGGACTACGAGCAGTACTTC CASSPFQGDYEQYF
NA NA TRBJ1-2 TRBV27 TGTGCCAGCAGTCCGGTATACAACTATGGCTACACCTTC CASSPVYNYGYTF
TRBD1 NA TRBJ1-2 TRBV5-4 TGTGCCAGCAGCTGGACAGGGAGGGTCAATGGCTACACCTTC CASSWTGRVNGYTF
NA NA TRBJ1-3 TRBV4-3 TGCGCCAGCAGCCAAGACTCTAGTAGCTCTGGAAACACCATATATTTT CASSQDSSSSGNTIYF
NA NA TRBJ2-3 TRBV27 TGTGCCAGCAGTTTAACCTTAAGGACGGGAGAGGGTGCAGATACGCAGTATTTT CASSLTLRTGEGADTQYF
NA NA TRBJ2-1 TRBV29-1 TGCAGCGTGGTAGCGGCCAATGAGCAGTTCTTC CSVVAANEQFF
TRBD2 NA TRBJ2-7 TRBV7-2 TGTGCCAGCAGCTTAGGTTTCGGGGGGGCCCACGAGCAGTACTTC CASSLGFGGAHEQYF
NA once TRBJ1-4 TRBV19 TGTGCCAGTAGGCCGTGGGGGAGCTATGAAAAACTGTTTTTT CASRPWGSYEKLFF
NA NA TRBJ1-1 TRBV7-9 TGTGCCAGCAGCCTGGGACCTAAGTATGTGAACACTGAAGCTTTCTTT CASSLGPKYVNTEAFF
NA NA TRBJ2-3 TRBV4-3 TGCGCCAGCAGCCAAGACGTCAGGGGCGCCGCAGATACGCAGTATTTT CASSQDVRGAADTQYF
NA NA TRBJ2-3 TRBV5-1 TGCGCCAGCAGCTTTAACGCAGATACGCAGTATTTT CASSFNADTQYF
NA NA TRBJ2-7 TRBV4-2 TGTGCCAGCAGCTCAGCGGACAGTAGCTCCTACGAGCAGTACTTC CASSSADSSSYEQYF
NA NA TRBJ2-3 TRBV4-3 TGCGCCAGCAGCCAAGAGAGCGCGTCGGAGACAGATACGCAGTATTTT CASSQESASETDTQYF
TRBD1 few TRBJ1-1 TRBV19 TGTGCCAGTAGTCCGGGACAGGGGAACACTGAAGCTTTCTTT CASSPGQGNTEAFF
NA NA TRBJ2-7 TRBV7-6 TGTGCCAGCAGCTTAGAGGAGGGGCGCTGGCGTGGCGAGCAGTACTTC CASSLEEGRWRGEQYF
NA NA TRBJ1-1 TRBV7-9 TGTGCCAGTTTAAGGACAGTCGGCACTGAAGCTTTCTTT CASLRTVGTEAFF
NA NA TRBJ2-7 TRBV5-6 TGTGCCAGCAGCTCTGGGGACACTCTCTACGAGCAGTACTTC CASSSGDTLYEQYF